This T cell receptor beta chain was captured by sequencing in a study of regulatory T cells in long-lasting Graves disease. This CDR3 is built from 14 residues. Germline CDR1 is MNHEY and CDR2 is SVGAGI. Between the trimmed V and J ends, which lost 0 bases and 7 bases, there was a span of 12 bases. CDR3-region Arm-PCR and iRepertoire HTBI primers produced the TCR beta libraries. MiXCR, applied by TCRdb to the multiplex PCR reads, yields one record per CDR3 protein. The table records hundreds of thousands of distinct CDR3 sequences, 25% to 35% of them present only once. Time point in this sample: persistent/refractory GD, antithyroid drugs over 5 years with positive TRAb. Extracted PBMC RNA gave rise to the TCR library. This clonotype has a count of ten or more.

The sequences come from peripheral blood mononuclear cells (PBMCs), collected when the disease was refractory, from a patient treated with antithyroid drugs. This sequence was found in a female donor with Graves disease. The V and J genes are TRBV6-5 and TRBJ1-2; a possible D gene is TRBD1 (6 bases). The CDR3 coding sequence is TGTGCCAGCAGTTACTCGACCCAGGGGAGTGGCTACACCTTC. This sequence encodes CASSYSTQGSGYTF.